The next 11 T cell receptor beta chains were all read from a single sample in a study of cytomegalovirus exposure and HLA in healthy donors. PCR used 60 Vbeta primers and 13 Jbeta primers. This table comes from immunoSEQ multiplex PCR, and its TCRdb copy is limited to in-frame clones, with some not included. The repertoire holds some 190,000 clones, with roughly 78% as singletons. Source material: PBMCs. All receptors derive from a young woman in good health and CMV-seronegative.

The chain carries TRBV4-1 and TRBJ2-7, with TRBD1 matching over 7 bases. Losses at the gene ends were 4 bases for V and 0 bases for J; bases not matched to a gene: 9. Germline V lookup: CDR1 MGHRA, CDR2 YSYEKL. This CDR3 contains 16 residues. CDR3 nucleotide sequence: TGCGCCAGCAGCCCCGGCGAGGACAGGCCCTCCTACGAGCAGTACTTC. Protein: CASSPGEDRPSYEQYF.

J is TRBJ2-6 and V is TRBV30; TRBD1 aligns across 8 bases. The CDR3 extends over 19 amino acids. Per germline, CDR1 GTSNPN and CDR2 SVGIG (reference sequence). The V gene end was trimmed by 3 bases and the J gene end by 1 base; junction bases not matched to a gene: 14. CDR3 loop: CAWRYLWDRMTSGANVLTF. The CDR3 bases are TGTGCCTGGAGGTATCTTTGGGACAGGATGACGTCTGGGGCCAACGTCCTGACTTTC.

The chain carries TRBV18 and TRBJ1-1; TRBD1 aligns across 9 bases. V shed 2 bases, J shed 3 bases, and the junction held 7 bases outside the gene matches. Germline V gene sequence: CDR1 KGHSH, CDR2 LQKENI. The CDR3 contains 16 residues. CDR3 bases: TGTGCCAGCTCACCAAGGTTGGGACAGGGCCACACTGAAGCTTTCTTT. Protein sequence: CASSPRLGQGHTEAFF.

This chain connects TRBV27 to TRBJ2-3; 9 bases match TRBD2. Germline V gene lookup returns CDR1 MNHEY and CDR2 SMNVEV (reference sequence). CDR3 length equals 16 residues. V lost 6 bases and J lost 1; bases outside the gene matches: 8. CDR3 DNA sequence: TGTGCCAGCAGCGAGATAAAGCGGGGGGGCACAGATACGCAGTATTTT. Protein product: CASSEIKRGGTDTQYF.

Points on this clone: Other DNA sequences of this sample code for an identical CDR3. This rearrangement joins TRBV5-1 to TRBJ1-6, with a tentative D call TRBD1 (6 bases). The CDR3 loop spans 14 amino acids. Looked up from germline, CDR1 is SGHRS and CDR2 is YFSETQ. Trimming removed 0 bases at V and 7 bases at J, with 8 bases between. DNA of the CDR3: TGCGCCAGCAGCTTGGACAGGGCGAATTCACCCCTCCACTTT. This translates into CASSLDRANSPLHF.

The chain couples TRBV6-6 to TRBJ1-2; the D is unclear. The CDR3 contains 13 residues. V was trimmed by 6 bases and J by 1 base, leaving 9 bases between them. Germline V gene lookup returns CDR1 MNHNY and CDR2 SVGAGI (reference sequence). Here the CDR3 reads CASSPGGNYGYTF. CDR3 nucleotide sequence: TGTGCCAGCAGCCCAGGTGGTAACTATGGCTACACCTTC.

The chain uses TRBV5-1 and TRBJ2-7; 9 nucleotides match TRBD1. The germline V gene has CDR1 SGHRS and CDR2 YFSETQ. Unmatched junction bases numbered 2, after V lost 2 bases and J lost 5 bases. The CDR3 spans 13 residues. CDR3 bases: TGCGCCAGCAGCTTCGGGACAGGGAACGAGCAGTACTTC. This codes for CASSFGTGNEQYF. Combining the CDR3 with reference TRBV5-1 and TRBJ2-7 gives the whole variable domain KAGVTQTPRYLIKTRGQQVTLSCSPISGHRSVSWYQQTPGQGLQFLFEYFSETQRNKGNFPGRFSGRQFSNSRSEMNVSTLELGDSALYLCASSFGTGNEQYFGPGTRLTVT.

The V gene is TRBV5-1, the J gene TRBJ1-6; D gene ambiguous. Germline loops: CDR1 SGHRS, CDR2 YFSETQ. The germline V and J ends were trimmed by 4 bases and 6 bases, with 11 bases remaining between them. CDR3 length: 14 residues. The CDR3 here is CASSGGQTNSPLHF. DNA of the CDR3: TGCGCCAGCAGCGGAGGTCAGACTAATTCACCCCTCCACTTT.

Comment on this clone: Distinct nucleotide sequences in the sample also encode this CDR3. The chain recombines TRBV2 with TRBJ2-7; TRBD2 agrees at 10 bases. Trimming cost V 6 bases and J 1 base; bases outside gene matches: 3. Germline V CDR1 and CDR2: SNHLY, FYNNEI. CDR3 length: 14 residues. The DNA of the CDR3 is TGTGCCAGCAGCGTAGCGGGGGGATCCTACGAGCAGTACTTC. Translated: CASSVAGGSYEQYF.

The J gene is TRBJ1-5, the V gene TRBV10-1; TRBD1 matches at 7 bases. After removal of 5 bases from V and 0 bases from J, the junction contained 16 bases not matched to a gene. Germline CDR1 is WNHNN and CDR2 is SYGVQD (reference sequence). The CDR3 extends over 19 amino acids. The CDR3 reads CASSSASGGRLGSNQPQHF. For the CDR3, the DNA is TGCGCCAGCAGTAGTGCATCAGGGGGGCGATTGGGTAGCAATCAGCCCCAGCATTTT.

The chain employs TRBV7-3 and TRBJ1-1; tentatively, D is TRBD1 (6 bases). The V gene's germline CDR1 is SGHTA and CDR2 FQGTGA. This CDR3 spans 14 amino acids. Trimming shortened V by 3 bases and J by 1 base, and 9 bases separated the two germline ends. The CDR3 DNA follows: TGTGCCAGCAGCTTGACAGGCGGGAACACTGAAGCTTTCTTT. It specifies CASSLTGGNTEAFF.